One and the same sample provided the 5 T cell receptor beta chains below, sequenced in a study of T cells after somatic rescue of genetic block. Data came from immunoSEQ multiplex PCR; TCRdb stores just in-frame clones and leaves some out. Counted here are around 70,000 clones, under 95% occurring once; the ten biggest clones make up 2.9%. What was sequenced was peripheral blood mononuclear cells (PBMCs). The receptor set was obtained from a man between 35 and 55 years old.

The J gene is TRBJ2-3, the V gene TRBV18; 7 bases match TRBD1. The germline V gene has CDR1 KGHSH and CDR2 LQKENI. CDR3 length: 17 amino acids. J lost 0 bases, V lost 3 bases, and 9 bases had no gene match. The CDR3 DNA is TGTGCCAGCTCACCGACCCGGACAGGAGTTAGCACAGATACGCAGTATTTT. Translation: CASSPTRTGVSTDTQYF.

The V gene is TRBV19, the J gene TRBJ1-2; D remains unclear. From germline, CDR1 is LNHDA and CDR2 SQIVND (reference sequence). The V gene lost 5 bases and the J gene lost 8 bases, with 9 bases spanning the gap. There are 11 residues in the CDR3. In DNA, the CDR3 is TGTGCCAGTAGTTCTGACGGGGGCTACACCTTC. Translating gives CASSSDGGYTF.

This clone was seen only once. The J gene is TRBJ1-2, the V gene TRBV6-6; 7 nucleotides match TRBD1. V shed 0 bases, J shed 6 bases, and the junction held 4 bases outside the gene matches. Per germline, CDR1 MNHNY and CDR2 SVGAGI (reference sequence). There are 14 residues in the CDR3. Here the CDR3 DNA reads TGTGCCAGCAGTTACTCGACCACAGGGGATGGCTACACCTTC. It codes for CASSYSTTGDGYTF.

This chain links TRBV7-8 with TRBJ2-7; D possibly matches TRBD1 or TRBD2 (6 bases each). The CDR3 spans 15 residues. Deletions cut 5 bases from V and 3 bases from J, with 17 bases between. The germline gives CDR1 SGHVS, CDR2 FQNEAQ. The CDR3 loop reads CASSPRSGAVYEQYF. The CDR3, as DNA: TGTGCCAGCAGCCCCCGGTCGGGGGCCGTCTACGAGCAGTACTTC.

This chain uses TRBV15 with TRBJ1-2; 8 bases are shared with TRBD1. Germline trimming cut 0 bases from V and 8 bases from J; bases unmatched to any gene: 14. The length of the CDR3 is 17 residues. Germline CDR1 reads LNHNV; CDR2 reads YYDKDF (reference sequence). The CDR3 sequence: CATSRDLPTGARRGYTF. As DNA, the CDR3 is TGTGCCACCAGCAGAGATTTGCCGACAGGGGCGCGGAGGGGCTACACCTTC.